This passage covers 26 T cell receptor beta chains from one sample sequenced in a study of lymphopenia after photon versus proton radiotherapy. Some clones are missing from TCRdb's copy, which holds only in-frame ones; the method was immunoSEQ multiplex PCR. The sample lists 17,000 or so clones, 80% to 90% seen once, with 9% to 10% in the top ten. Sample: peripheral blood, taken from a patient treated with proton-based radiotherapy. All receptors come from a man in his 70s with pancreatic cancer.

V usage is TRBV19 and J usage is TRBJ2-2; 8 bases are shared with TRBD2. Germline V gene lookup returns CDR1 LNHDA and CDR2 SQIVND (reference sequence). CDR3 length: 12 residues. With V trimmed by 11 bases and J by 7 bases, 6 bases remained unmatched. CDR3 in DNA: TGTGCCGCTATGGGGACTAGCGGGGAGCTGTTTTTT. It specifies CAAMGTSGELFF.

The genes are TRBV4-1 and TRBJ2-3, with D possibly being TRBD2 (5 bases). Germline V gives CDR1 MGHRA, CDR2 YSYEKL. The CDR3 is made up of 16 amino acids. V was clipped by 1 base and J by 2 bases, with 13 bases between them. CDR3 bases: TGCGCCAGCAGCCAAGCAAGTTCGGGAAACACAGATACGCAGTATTTT. This translates into CASSQASSGNTDTQYF.

There are a few counts of this clone. The V and J genes are TRBV7-3 and TRBJ2-6; D ambiguous. V was pared by 5 bases and J by 0 bases, with 8 bases between. This CDR3 is built from 15 residues. CDR1 and CDR2 from the germline V gene are SGHTA and FQGTGA. CDR3 sequence: CASSQVLSGANVLTF. The CDR3 DNA reads as TGTGCCAGCAGCCAGGTTCTCTCTGGGGCCAACGTCCTGACTTTC.

The chain uses TRBV2 and TRBJ2-3; D call uncertain. Germline V lookup: CDR1 SNHLY, CDR2 FYNNEI. This CDR3 has 14 residues. V shed 5 bases and J shed 3 bases, with 12 bases lying between them. Written as DNA, the CDR3 is TGTGCCAGCAGTTTCCAAGCGACAACAGATACGCAGTATTTT. It is translated as CASSFQATTDTQYF.

CDR3 protein: CASSLQGATDTQYF. As DNA, the CDR3 is TGTGCCAGCAGCTTACAGGGGGCAACAGATACGCAGTATTTT. The rearrangement joins TRBV7-2 to TRBJ2-3; 8 bases match TRBD1. The junction had 1 base not matched to a gene; V was cut back by 2 bases and J by 3 bases. Germline V gene sequence: CDR1 SGHTA, CDR2 FQGNSA. This CDR3 is 14 amino acids long.

The chain uses TRBV7-3 and TRBJ2-7; a possible D gene is TRBD1 (6 bases). The V gene lost 1 base and the J gene lost 1 base, with 11 bases spanning the gap. CDR3 length: 15 residues. Germline CDR1 is SGHTA and CDR2 is FQGTGA. As DNA, the CDR3 is TGTGCCAGCAGCTTAATGCCAGGGGAATCCTACGAGCAGTACTTC. It encodes CASSLMPGESYEQYF.

In nucleotides, the CDR3 is TGTGCCTGGAGTGTGCGGGGGGTACAAGAGACCCAGTACTTC. This gives the protein CAWSVRGVQETQYF. V is TRBV30 and J is TRBJ2-5; 8 bases line up with TRBD2. With 0 bases clipped from V and 2 bases from J, the junction kept 2 bases outside the gene matches. Germline loops: CDR1 GTSNPN, CDR2 SVGIG (reference sequence). This CDR3 has 14 residues.

CDR3 sequence reads: CASSEWNIQYF. For the CDR3, the DNA is TGTGCCAGCAGTGAATGGAACATTCAGTACTTC. The chain uses TRBV6-1 and TRBJ2-4, with D uncertain. V was cut by 2 bases and J by 7 bases, with 3 bases left in between. The CDR3 covers 11 residues. Per germline, CDR1 MNHNS and CDR2 SASEGT.

The CDR3 region is CSVEVGQSTDTQYF. The DNA of the CDR3 is TGCAGCGTTGAAGTGGGACAGAGCACAGATACGCAGTATTTT. This chain links TRBV29-1 with TRBJ2-3; 7 bases are shared with TRBD1. CDR1 and CDR2 from the germline V gene are SQVTM and ANQGSEA. The CDR3 is 14 amino acids. Trimming removed 1 base from V and 0 bases from J; junction bases left unmatched: 1.

The chain recombines TRBV5-1 with TRBJ1-2; no firm D call. Germline V gene lookup returns CDR1 SGHRS and CDR2 YFSETQ. The CDR3 spans 14 residues. The V end was cut by 0 bases, the J end by 2 bases, with 8 bases between. The CDR3: CASSLAEANYGYTF. CDR3 in DNA: TGCGCCAGCAGCTTGGCCGAGGCGAACTATGGCTACACCTTC.

V and J are TRBV19 and TRBJ1-1; 11 bases match TRBD1. Trimming cost V 5 bases and J 1 base; bases outside gene matches: 3. The CDR3 is 15 residues long. CDR1 is LNHDA, CDR2 SQIVND, per germline (reference sequence). The CDR3 spells CASSGQGAPNTEAFF. The CDR3 coding sequence is TGTGCCAGTAGTGGACAGGGGGCGCCGAACACTGAAGCTTTCTTT.

This chain links TRBV30 with TRBJ2-7; D not certain. CDR3 length equals 11 residues. V lost 0 bases and J 7 bases, leaving 7 bases between the germline ends. From germline, CDR1 is GTSNPN and CDR2 SVGIG (reference sequence). CDR3 sequence reads: CAWSVLGEQYF. The CDR3 DNA sequence: TGTGCCTGGAGTGTCCTGGGGGAGCAGTACTTC. Full variable domain (rest looked up from reference TRBV30 and TRBJ2-7): SQTIHQWPATLVQPVGSPLSLECTVEGTSNPNLYWYRQAAGRGLQLLFYSVGIGQISSEVPQNLSASRPQDRQFILSSKKLLLSDSGFYLCAWSVLGEQYFGPGTRLTVT.

The chain carries TRBV11-2 and TRBJ2-1; D gene unclear. The CDR3 covers 12 residues. In germline, CDR1 is SGHAT, CDR2 FQNNGV. Trimming left V 6 bases short and J 7 bases short, with 10 bases between. For the CDR3, the DNA is TGTGCCAGCAGACCGTTCCCGAATGAGCAGTTCTTC. Translation gives CASRPFPNEQFF.

The genes are TRBV4-2 and TRBJ1-1, with D uncertain. V was trimmed by 4 bases and J by 0 bases, leaving 9 bases between them. The CDR3 is 14 residues long. CDR1 LGHNA and CDR2 YNFKEQ come from the germline V gene. In DNA form, the CDR3 reads TGTGCCAGCAGCCGGGAACTTTTGAACACTGAAGCTTTCTTT. As protein: CASSRELLNTEAFF.

V and J are TRBV7-2 and TRBJ1-2, with D unclear. V was pared by 5 bases and J by 7 bases, with 23 bases between. Germline V gene data show CDR1 as SGHTA and CDR2 as FQGNSA. This CDR3 comprises 16 residues. The CDR3 is CASSVHSRTSVIGYTF. The DNA of the CDR3 is TGTGCCAGCAGCGTTCATAGCCGGACCTCAGTAATTGGCTACACCTTC.

The V call is TRBV6-5, the J call TRBJ2-7; TRBD2 agrees at 7 bases. V lost 4 bases, J lost 7 bases, and 10 bases stayed unmatched. This CDR3 is 14 amino acids long. Per the germline V gene, CDR1 is MNHEY and CDR2 is SVGAGI. The CDR3 DNA follows: TGTGCCAGCAGTTTTGGCGGGAGCCTTTTAGAGCAGTACTTC. This translates into CASSFGGSLLEQYF.

The rearrangement uses TRBV12-5 and TRBJ1-1, with unresolved D. Germline CDR1 is LGHNT and CDR2 is FRNRAP. The V gene lost 3 bases and the J gene lost 7 bases, with 12 bases spanning the gap. The CDR3 has 13 amino acids. The CDR3 reads CASGLWVGSEAFF. The CDR3 DNA is TGTGCTAGTGGTTTATGGGTTGGGAGTGAAGCTTTCTTT.

This clone was observed a handful of times. J is TRBJ1-1 and V is TRBV29-1; no clear D. Trimming removed 4 bases at V and 0 bases at J, with 3 bases between. Germline V CDR1 and CDR2: SQVTM, ANQGSEA. This CDR3 region has 11 residues. CDR3 DNA: TGCAGCGTTGCGGTGAACACTGAAGCTTTCTTT. This gives the protein CSVAVNTEAFF. Variable domain in full (rest from reference TRBV29-1 and TRBJ1-1): SAVISQKPSRDICQRGTSLTIQCQVDSQVTMMFWYRQQPGQSLTLIATANQGSEATYESGFVIDKFPISRPNLTFSTLTVSNMSPEDSSIYLCSVAVNTEAFFGQGTRLTVV.

The gene calls are TRBV7-9 and TRBJ1-2; tentatively, D is TRBD1 (5 bases). There are 13 residues in the CDR3. V shed 5 bases and J shed 5 bases, with 12 bases lying between them. Germline CDR1 and CDR2: SEHNR and FQNEAQ (reference sequence). The DNA for the CDR3 is TGTGCCAGCAGCCCGTCACAGGATTATGGCTACACCTTC. Translation: CASSPSQDYGYTF.

In its sample, this clone was seen once. The chain is built from TRBV9 and TRBJ1-1, with D perhaps TRBD1 (5 bases). Trimming cost V 0 bases and J 1 base, with 16 bases left between them. The CDR3 has 17 amino acids. Looked up from germline, CDR1 is SGDLS and CDR2 is YYNGEE. The CDR3 reads CASSVGGTGRRNTEAFF. The CDR3 DNA follows: TGTGCCAGCAGCGTAGGTGGAACGGGACGACGGAACACTGAAGCTTTCTTT.

The gene calls are TRBV5-1 and TRBJ1-2, with 7 positions matching TRBD1. The CDR3 consists of 15 residues. Germline V CDR1 and CDR2: SGHRS, YFSETQ. Trimming cost V 2 bases and J 0 bases; bases outside gene matches: 4. The CDR3 loop reads CASSFIGTANYGYTF. Here the CDR3 DNA reads TGCGCCAGCAGCTTTATAGGGACAGCTAACTATGGCTACACCTTC. Combining the CDR3 with reference TRBV5-1 and TRBJ1-2 gives the whole variable domain KAGVTQTPRYLIKTRGQQVTLSCSPISGHRSVSWYQQTPGQGLQFLFEYFSETQRNKGNFPGRFSGRQFSNSRSEMNVSTLELGDSALYLCASSFIGTANYGYTFGSGTRLTVV.

The chain couples TRBV18 to TRBJ1-5; D gene uncertain. This CDR3 region has 15 residues. V was trimmed by 4 bases and J by 9 bases, leaving 19 bases between them. Germline CDR1 reads KGHSH; CDR2 reads LQKENI. CDR3 region: CASSRGSGSQGPQHF. Written as DNA, the CDR3 is TGTGCCAGCTCACGCGGGTCCGGAAGTCAAGGGCCCCAGCATTTT.

The V and J genes are TRBV19 and TRBJ1-1, with a weak D call TRBD1 (5 bases). CDR3 length: 15 residues. In germline, CDR1 is LNHDA, CDR2 SQIVND (reference sequence). V lost 8 bases, J lost 3 bases, and 19 bases lay in between. The CDR3 DNA is TGTGCCAGTCGAGGGGCCTCTCTTGAGTACACTGAAGCTTTCTTT. It encodes CASRGASLEYTEAFF.

This chain uses TRBV18 with TRBJ1-1; D remains unclear. Germline CDR1 and CDR2: KGHSH and LQKENI. The CDR3 is 15 residues long. The germline V and J ends were trimmed by 1 base and 2 bases, with 11 bases remaining between them. The DNA for the CDR3 is TGTGCCAGCTCACCACAAAGGGCGGATAACACTGAAGCTTTCTTT. Its protein is CASSPQRADNTEAFF.

The V gene is TRBV5-1, the J gene TRBJ2-3; 7 bases fit TRBD2. With 0 bases clipped from V and 6 bases from J, the junction kept 7 bases outside the gene matches. The CDR3 loop spans 15 amino acids. The germline gives CDR1 SGHRS, CDR2 YFSETQ. DNA for the CDR3: TGCGCCAGCAGCTTGGAAGGCAGGCGGGAGGATACGCAGTATTTT. This gives the protein CASSLEGRREDTQYF.

This clone has just one count. This chain connects TRBV27 to TRBJ2-1; 8 nucleotides line up with TRBD2. Germline assignment: CDR1 MNHEY and CDR2 SMNVEV (reference sequence). The CDR3 length is 17 residues. V lost 3 bases to trimming and J lost 2 bases; unmatched junction nucleotides: 9. The CDR3 DNA reads as TGTGCCAGCAGTTTTCCCCCGGGGGGACTAGCCTACAATGAGCAGTTCTTC. It is translated as CASSFPPGGLAYNEQFF.